This T cell receptor beta chain was retrieved from a study of blood T cell repertoires in COVID-19. Looked up from germline, CDR1 is SGHDN and CDR2 is FVKESK. The CDR3 loop spans 16 amino acids. J lost 4 bases, V lost 2 bases, and 9 bases had no gene match. The age range of participants was about 18 to 90 years, with residence in about two dozen US areas. Membership in each cohort depended on participant-reported clinical history. Source study methods: Quantification of nucleated cells was approximated via reference gene primer amplification. Assay used: immunoSEQ multiplex PCR; TCRdb lists only in-frame clones, some missing. Clonal size and the V and J genes are those of that table, whereas D and trimming came from the DNA. The table includes about 120,000 clones, about 83% detected once.

The rearrangement links TRBV14 to TRBJ2-3; 7 bases align to TRBD2. The material sequenced was PBMCs or T cells enriched from blood (not recorded which). This sequence originates from a woman aged 25 to 45 who had recovered from COVID-19. The CDR3 sequence is CASSQRGSGLADTQYF. For the CDR3, the DNA is TGTGCCAGCAGCCAACGGGGTAGCGGGTTGGCAGATACGCAGTATTTT.